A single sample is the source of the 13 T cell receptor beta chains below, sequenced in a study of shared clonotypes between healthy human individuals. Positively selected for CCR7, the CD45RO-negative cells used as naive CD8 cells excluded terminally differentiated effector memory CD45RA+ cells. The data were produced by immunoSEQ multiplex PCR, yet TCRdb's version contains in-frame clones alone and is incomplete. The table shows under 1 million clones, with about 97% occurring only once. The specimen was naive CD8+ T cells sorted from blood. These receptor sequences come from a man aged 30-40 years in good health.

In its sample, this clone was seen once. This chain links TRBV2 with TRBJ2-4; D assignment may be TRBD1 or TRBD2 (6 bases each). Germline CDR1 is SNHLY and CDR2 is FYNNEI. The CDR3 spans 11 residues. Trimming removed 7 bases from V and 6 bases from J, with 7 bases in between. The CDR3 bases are TGTGCCAGCAAGGGGGGAAACATTCAGTACTTC. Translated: CASKGGNIQYF.

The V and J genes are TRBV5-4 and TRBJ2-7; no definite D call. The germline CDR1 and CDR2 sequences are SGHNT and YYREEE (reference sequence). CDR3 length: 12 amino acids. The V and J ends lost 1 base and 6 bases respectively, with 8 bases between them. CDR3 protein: CASSLLWGEQYF. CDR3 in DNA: TGTGCCAGCAGCTTGCTCTGGGGCGAGCAGTACTTC.

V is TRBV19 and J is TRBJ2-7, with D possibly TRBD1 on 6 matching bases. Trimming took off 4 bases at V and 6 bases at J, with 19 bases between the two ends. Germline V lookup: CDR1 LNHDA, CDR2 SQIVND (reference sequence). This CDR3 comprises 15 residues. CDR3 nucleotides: TGTGCCAGTAGTACGAGGGACACCTCCCGAGCCGAGCAGTACTTC. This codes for CASSTRDTSRAEQYF.

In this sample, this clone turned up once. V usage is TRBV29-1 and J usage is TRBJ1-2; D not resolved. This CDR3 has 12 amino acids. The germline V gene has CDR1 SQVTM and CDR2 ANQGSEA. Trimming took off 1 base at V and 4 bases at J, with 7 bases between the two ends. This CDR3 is CSVEGGIYGYTF. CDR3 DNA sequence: TGCAGCGTTGAAGGGGGAATCTATGGCTACACCTTC.

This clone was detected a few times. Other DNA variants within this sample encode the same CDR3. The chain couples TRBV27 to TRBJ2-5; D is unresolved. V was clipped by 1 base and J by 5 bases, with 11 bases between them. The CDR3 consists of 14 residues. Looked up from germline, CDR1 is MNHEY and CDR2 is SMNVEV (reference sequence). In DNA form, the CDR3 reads TGTGCCAGCAGTTTATTAGGTGTCGAGGAGACCCAGTACTTC. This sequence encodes CASSLLGVEETQYF.

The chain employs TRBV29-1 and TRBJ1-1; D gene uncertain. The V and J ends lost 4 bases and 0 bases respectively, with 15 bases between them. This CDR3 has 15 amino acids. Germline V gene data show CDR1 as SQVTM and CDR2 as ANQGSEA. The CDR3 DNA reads TGCAGCGTTGGGGCAGAGAGATTCATGAACACTGAAGCTTTCTTT. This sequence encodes CSVGAERFMNTEAFF. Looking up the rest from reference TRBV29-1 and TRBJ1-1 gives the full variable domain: SAVISQKPSRDICQRGTSLTIQCQVDSQVTMMFWYRQQPGQSLTLIATANQGSEATYESGFVIDKFPISRPNLTFSTLTVSNMSPEDSSIYLCSVGAERFMNTEAFFGQGTRLTVV.

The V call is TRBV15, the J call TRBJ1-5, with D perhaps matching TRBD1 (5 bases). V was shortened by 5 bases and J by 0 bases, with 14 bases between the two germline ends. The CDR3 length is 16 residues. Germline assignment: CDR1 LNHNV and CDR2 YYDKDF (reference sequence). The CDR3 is CATSSLGRDSNQPQHF. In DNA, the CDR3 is TGTGCCACCAGCTCCCTTGGCAGGGATAGCAATCAGCCCCAGCATTTT.

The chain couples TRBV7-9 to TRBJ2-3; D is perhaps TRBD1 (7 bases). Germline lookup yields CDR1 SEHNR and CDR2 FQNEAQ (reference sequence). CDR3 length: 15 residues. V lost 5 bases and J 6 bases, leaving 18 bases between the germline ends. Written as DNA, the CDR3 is TGTGCCAGCAGCCCCCGGGACAGCCGGGGGGATACGCAGTATTTT. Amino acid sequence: CASSPRDSRGDTQYF.

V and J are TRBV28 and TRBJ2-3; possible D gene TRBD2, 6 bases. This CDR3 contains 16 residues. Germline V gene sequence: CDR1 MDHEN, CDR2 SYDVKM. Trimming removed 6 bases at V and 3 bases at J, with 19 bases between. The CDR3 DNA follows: TGTGCCAGCAGCTCCTGGGCAAGCGGGCGAACAGATACGCAGTATTTT. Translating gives CASSSWASGRTDTQYF.

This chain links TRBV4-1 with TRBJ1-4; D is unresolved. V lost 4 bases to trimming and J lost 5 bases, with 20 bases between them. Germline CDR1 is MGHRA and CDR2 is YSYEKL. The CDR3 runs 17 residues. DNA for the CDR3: TGCGCCAGCAGCCTCTCCCCTATGGACGACGTAAATGAAAAACTGTTTTTT. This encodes CASSLSPMDDVNEKLFF.

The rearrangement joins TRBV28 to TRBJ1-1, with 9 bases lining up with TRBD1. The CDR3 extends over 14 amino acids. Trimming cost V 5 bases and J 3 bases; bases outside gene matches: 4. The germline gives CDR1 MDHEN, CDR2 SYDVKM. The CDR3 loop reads CASSPGTGYTEAFF. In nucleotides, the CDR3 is TGTGCCAGCAGTCCCGGGACAGGGTACACTGAAGCTTTCTTT.

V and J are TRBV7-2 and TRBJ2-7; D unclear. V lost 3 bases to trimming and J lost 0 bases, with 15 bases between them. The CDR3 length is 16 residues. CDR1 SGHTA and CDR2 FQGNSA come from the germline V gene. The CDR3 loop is CASSFLGVRSSYEQYF. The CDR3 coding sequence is TGTGCCAGCAGCTTTCTTGGGGTACGAAGCTCCTACGAGCAGTACTTC.

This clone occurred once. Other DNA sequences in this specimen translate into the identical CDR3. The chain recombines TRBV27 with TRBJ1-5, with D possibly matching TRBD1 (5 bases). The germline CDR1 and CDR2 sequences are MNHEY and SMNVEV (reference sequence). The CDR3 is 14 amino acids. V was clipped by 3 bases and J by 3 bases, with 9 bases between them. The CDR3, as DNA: TGTGCCAGCAGTTTGGTAGGGGACAATCAGCCCCAGCATTTT. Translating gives CASSLVGDNQPQHF.